The entry that follows covers one TCR beta chain sequence. Its antigen is currently unknown. Time point specified: peripheral blood 6 weeks after treatment start. Trimming shortened V by 0 bases and J by 6 bases, and 14 bases separated the two germline ends. The CDR3 consists of 15 residues. Germline-derived CDR1 and CDR2 are SGHRS and YFSETQ. Sequencing used immunoSEQ multiplex PCR; TCRdb keeps in-frame clones, though not all of them. This sample has about 120,000 clones, with roughly 83% found just once. The data originate from a study of PD-L1 blockade in urothelial cancer. Study background: Blood was evaluated 3 weeks (second dose) and 6 weeks after therapy began. Findings and limits, study-wide: Below-median TCR clonality that was measured in pretreatment blood predicted better survival. When measured at 3 weeks, tumor-associated blood clones expanded more in durable-benefit patients.

The chain uses TRBV5-1 and TRBJ2-3; TRBD2 is a possible D gene (5 bases). The specimen comprised PBMCs, sampled around atezolizumab (anti-PD-L1) treatment. The sequence was collected from a man aged 45-60 years with urothelial cancer. The DNA of the CDR3 is TGCGCCAGCAGCTTGGCACTAGGTCGATCGGATACGCAGTATTTT. Amino acids: CASSLALGRSDTQYF.